This T cell receptor (beta chain) was retrieved from a study of T cells in Graves' hyperthyroidism and ophthalmopathy. Findings and limits, study-wide: Blood held most thyroid clonotypes expanded above 0.001 frequency. Patients with ophthalmopathy were separated from those with stable hyperthyroidism by a 13 V-J model.

Thyroid ultrasound, orbital computed tomography, clinical symptoms, and serum thyroxine and TRAb underpinned diagnoses. The PBMCs studied were ones that came from about 10 ml fresh peripheral blood. In its sample, this clonotype was seen many times. Its antigen is currently unknown. CDR3 size: 15 residues. From germline, CDR1 is MDHEN and CDR2 SYDVKM. V lost 5 bases and J lost 1, with 12 bases in between. TCR beta CDR3 regions were amplified from RNA transcripts. TCR CDR3 regions were first amplified by RT-PCR with HTBI primers. MiXCR, applied by TCRdb to the multiplex PCR reads, yields one record per CDR3 protein. The sample holds about 590,000 distinct CDR3 sequences, 12% to 15% seen once.

The TCR sequence derives from a woman younger than 35 with Graves' ophthalmopathy. Source material: blood. The chain employs TRBV28 and TRBJ1-5; D unresolved. CDR3 region: CASSAQTGSNQPQHF. The CDR3 bases are TGTGCCAGCAGTGCCCAGACGGGGAGCAATCAGCCCCAGCATTTT.